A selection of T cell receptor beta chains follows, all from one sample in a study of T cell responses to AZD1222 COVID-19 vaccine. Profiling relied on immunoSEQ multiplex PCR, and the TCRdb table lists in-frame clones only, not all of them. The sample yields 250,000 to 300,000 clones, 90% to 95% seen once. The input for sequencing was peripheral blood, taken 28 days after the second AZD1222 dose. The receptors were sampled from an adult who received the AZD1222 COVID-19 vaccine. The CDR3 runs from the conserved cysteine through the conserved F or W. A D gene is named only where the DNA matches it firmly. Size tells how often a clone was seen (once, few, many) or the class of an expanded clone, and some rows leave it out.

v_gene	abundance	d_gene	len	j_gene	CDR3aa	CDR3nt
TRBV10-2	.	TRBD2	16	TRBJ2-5	CASSDHSGLGGGTQYF	TGCGCCAGCAGTGATCACTCGGGACTAGGTGGGGGGACCCAGTACTTC
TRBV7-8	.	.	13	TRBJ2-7	CASSLEREYEQYF	TGTGCCAGCAGCTTAGAGAGGGAGTACGAGCAGTACTTC
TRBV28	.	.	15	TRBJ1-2	CASSLWGSGVGGYTF	TGTGCCAGCAGTTTATGGGGCTCAGGGGTGGGTGGCTACACCTTC
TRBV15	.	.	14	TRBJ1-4	CATSRWGLDEKLFF	TGTGCCACCAGCAGATGGGGCTTAGATGAAAAACTGTTTTTT
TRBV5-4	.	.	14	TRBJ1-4	CASSLQGGNEKLFF	TGTGCCAGCAGCTTGCAAGGGGGAAATGAAAAACTGTTTTTT
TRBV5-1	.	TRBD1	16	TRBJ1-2	CASSLRTGTGLDGYTF	TGCGCCAGCAGCTTACGAACCGGGACAGGGTTGGATGGCTACACCTTC
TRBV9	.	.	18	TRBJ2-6	CASSVRGFLGSGANVLTF	TGTGCCAGCAGCGTACGGGGATTCTTAGGCTCTGGGGCCAACGTCCTGACTTTC
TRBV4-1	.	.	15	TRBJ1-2	CASSQDGQSNYGYTF	TGCGCCAGCAGCCAAGACGGACAGTCTAACTATGGCTACACCTTC
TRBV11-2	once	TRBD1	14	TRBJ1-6	CASNPGQGDSPLHF	TGTGCCAGCAATCCGGGACAGGGCGATTCACCCCTCCACTTT
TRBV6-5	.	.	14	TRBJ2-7	CASSPGGSSYEQYF	TGTGCCAGCAGTCCGGGGGGCAGCTCCTACGAGCAGTACTTC
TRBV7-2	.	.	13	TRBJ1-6	CASRQTVGSPLHF	TGTGCCAGCAGGCAAACGGTCGGATCACCCCTCCACTTT
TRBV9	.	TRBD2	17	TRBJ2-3	CASSVGVSGGGADTQYF	TGTGCCAGCAGCGTAGGAGTTAGCGGGGGGGGTGCAGATACGCAGTATTTT
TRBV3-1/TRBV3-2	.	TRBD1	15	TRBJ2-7	CASSPYRDREAEQYF	TGTGCCAGCAGCCCCTACCGGGACAGGGAGGCCGAGCAGTACTTC
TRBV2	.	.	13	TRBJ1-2	CASSGGEPYGYTF	TGTGCCAGCAGCGGGGGGGAGCCGTATGGCTACACCTTC
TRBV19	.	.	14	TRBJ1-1	CASSIRPRGTEAFF	TGTGCCAGTAGTATTCGACCGAGGGGCACTGAAGCTTTCTTT
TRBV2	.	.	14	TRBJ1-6	CASSVRVLNTPLHF	TGTGCCAGCAGTGTCCGGGTCTTAAATACACCCCTCCACTTT
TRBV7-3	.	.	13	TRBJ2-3	CASSRGAQDTQYF	TGTGCCAGCAGCCGGGGTGCCCAAGATACGCAGTATTTT
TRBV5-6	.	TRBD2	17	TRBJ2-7	CASSSPGTSGGSYEQYF	TGTGCCAGCAGCTCACCCGGGACTAGCGGGGGCTCCTACGAGCAGTACTTC
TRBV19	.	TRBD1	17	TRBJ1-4	CASSILGRGSANEKLFF	TGTGCCAGTAGTATTCTTGGCAGGGGGTCAGCTAATGAAAAACTGTTTTTT
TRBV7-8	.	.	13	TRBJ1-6	CASSSGLRAPLHF	TGTGCCAGCAGCTCGGGACTCAGGGCACCCCTCCACTTT
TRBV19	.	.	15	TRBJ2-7	CASSTPGVPSYEQYF	TGTGCCAGTAGTACACCGGGGGTGCCCTCCTACGAGCAGTACTTC
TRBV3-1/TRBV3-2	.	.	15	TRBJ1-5	CASSQALGLNQPQHF	TGTGCCAGCAGCCAAGCTCTCGGACTCAATCAGCCCCAGCATTTT
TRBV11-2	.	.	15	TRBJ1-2	CASSLDQVSFYGYTF	TGTGCCAGCAGCTTAGATCAAGTCAGTTTCTATGGCTACACCTTC
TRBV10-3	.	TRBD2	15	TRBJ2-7	CAISEPGLAGGEQYF	TGTGCCATCAGTGAACCGGGACTAGCGGGAGGCGAGCAGTACTTC
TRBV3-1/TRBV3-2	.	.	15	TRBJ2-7	CASSQVGGGAYEQYF	TGTGCCAGCAGCCAAGTGGGAGGTGGGGCCTACGAGCAGTACTTC
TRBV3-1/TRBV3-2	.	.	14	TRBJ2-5	CASSGGPKRETQYF	TGTGCCAGCAGCGGGGGCCCTAAGAGGGAGACCCAGTACTTC
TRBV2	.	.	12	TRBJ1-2	CASSETGGGYTF	TGTGCCAGCAGTGAAACCGGGGGGGGCTACACCTTC
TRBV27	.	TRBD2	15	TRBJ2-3	CASSRGGYYSDTQYF	TGTGCCAGCAGCCGCGGGGGGTACTACTCAGATACGCAGTATTTT
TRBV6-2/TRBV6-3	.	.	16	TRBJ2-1	CASSYGGATLNNEQFF	TGTGCCAGCAGTTACGGCGGGGCTACTCTTAACAATGAGCAGTTCTTC
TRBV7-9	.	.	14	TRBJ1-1	CASRLDGMNTEAFF	TGTGCCAGCAGACTGGACGGAATGAACACTGAAGCTTTCTTT
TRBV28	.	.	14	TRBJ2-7	CASSQSRGRPQQYF	TGTGCCAGCAGTCAGTCGCGGGGGCGCCCTCAGCAGTACTTC
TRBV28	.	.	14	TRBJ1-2	CASSSSGPRYGYTF	TGTGCCAGCAGCTCTTCAGGGCCCCGCTATGGCTACACCTTC
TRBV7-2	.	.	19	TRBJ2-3	CASSRVPWTSNAGTDTQYF	TGTGCCAGCAGCCGGGTCCCGTGGACAAGTAACGCGGGAACAGATACGCAGTATTTT
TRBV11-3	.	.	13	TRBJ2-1	CASSPVGAIEQFF	TGTGCCAGCAGCCCGGTGGGGGCCATTGAGCAGTTCTTC
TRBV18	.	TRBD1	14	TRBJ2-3	CASSLAGGIDTQYF	TGTGCCAGCTCACTAGCAGGGGGCATCGATACGCAGTATTTT
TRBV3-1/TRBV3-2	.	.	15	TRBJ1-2	CASSQFEGANYGYTF	TGTGCCAGCAGCCAATTTGAGGGGGCTAACTATGGCTACACCTTC
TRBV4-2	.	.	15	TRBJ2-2	CASSQVQRSTGELFF	TGTGCCAGCAGCCAAGTTCAGCGGAGCACCGGGGAGCTGTTTTTT
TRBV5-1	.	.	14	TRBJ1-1	CASSLRGSSTEAFF	TGCGCCAGCAGCCTGAGGGGGTCCAGCACTGAAGCTTTCTTT
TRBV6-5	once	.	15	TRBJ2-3	CAGRGRHTSTDTQYF	TGTGCCGGGCGGGGAAGGCACACCAGCACAGATACGCAGTATTTT
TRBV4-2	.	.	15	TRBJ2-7	CASSPDPGRGHEQYF	TGTGCCAGCAGCCCGGATCCCGGGAGAGGACACGAGCAGTACTTC
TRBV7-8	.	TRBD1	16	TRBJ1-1	CASSFSTGGMNTEAFF	TGTGCCAGCAGCTTTTCAACAGGGGGCATGAACACTGAAGCTTTCTTT
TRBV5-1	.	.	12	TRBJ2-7	CASSLAGNEQYF	TGCGCCAGCAGCTTGGCTGGGAACGAGCAGTACTTC
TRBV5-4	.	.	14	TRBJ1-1	CASSTDPGGAEAFF	TGTGCCAGCAGCACGGACCCAGGAGGGGCTGAAGCTTTCTTT
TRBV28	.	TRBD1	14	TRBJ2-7	CASSLPDRGGEQYF	TGTGCCAGCAGTTTACCCGACAGGGGAGGCGAGCAGTACTTC
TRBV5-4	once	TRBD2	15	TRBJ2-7	CASSPLGGSTYEQYF	TGTGCCAGCAGCCCCCTGGGAGGGTCCACCTACGAGCAGTACTTC
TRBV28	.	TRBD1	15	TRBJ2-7	CASRRPGQGAYEQYF	TGTGCCAGCAGGCGACCGGGACAGGGGGCTTACGAGCAGTACTTC
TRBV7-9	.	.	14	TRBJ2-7	CASSSTGSDYEQYF	TGTGCCAGCAGCTCTACAGGGAGTGACTACGAGCAGTACTTC
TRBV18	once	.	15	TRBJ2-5	CASSLNTGIQETQYF	TGTGCCAGCTCACTCAACACAGGGATACAAGAGACCCAGTACTTC
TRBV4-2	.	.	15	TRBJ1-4	CASSQVGTRVEKLFF	TGTGCCAGCAGCCAAGTTGGGACCCGAGTTGAAAAACTGTTTTTT
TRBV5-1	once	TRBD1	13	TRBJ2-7	CASSLGTGPQQYF	TGCGCCAGCAGCTTGGGGACAGGGCCCCAGCAGTACTTC
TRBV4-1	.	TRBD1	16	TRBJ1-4	CASSLRRATGFEKLFF	TGCGCCAGCAGCCTCCGTCGGGCGACAGGGTTTGAAAAACTGTTTTTT
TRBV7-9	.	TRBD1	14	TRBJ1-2	CASSPQGTVYGYTF	TGTGCCAGCAGCCCCCAAGGGACAGTCTATGGCTACACCTTC
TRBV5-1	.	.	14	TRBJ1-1	CASSLAPGTTEAFF	TGCGCCAGCAGCTTGGCCCCTGGGACAACTGAAGCTTTCTTT
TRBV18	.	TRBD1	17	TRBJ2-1	CASSLNTGQSSYNEQFF	TGTGCCAGCTCACTTAATACGGGACAGAGCTCCTACAATGAGCAGTTCTTC
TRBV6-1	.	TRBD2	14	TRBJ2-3	CASSEGGGADTQYF	TGTGCCAGCAGTGAGGGGGGGGGTGCAGATACGCAGTATTTT